Below, 31 T cell receptor beta chains from the same sample are listed, as sequenced in a study of cytomegalovirus exposure and HLA in healthy donors. The primer mix had 60 Vbeta and 13 Jbeta primers. Some clones are missing from TCRdb's copy, which holds only in-frame ones; the method was immunoSEQ multiplex PCR. The table records 200,000 or so clones, more than 75% of them present only once. Sample: PBMCs. The source of these receptors is a male donor in good health and CMV-seronegative.

This clone was recorded a few times. The V call is TRBV5-1, the J call TRBJ2-1, with D tentatively TRBD2 (7 bases). The V end lost 5 bases, the J end lost 10 bases, and 19 bases lay between the germline ends. The CDR3 runs 14 residues. Germline-derived CDR1 and CDR2 are SGHRS and YFSETQ. The DNA for the CDR3 is TGCGCCAGCAGTACGGGGGCGGGAGCGGCGGAGCAGTTCTTC. This gives the protein CASSTGAGAAEQFF.

Here the CDR3 reads CASILPGRGTEAFF. As DNA, the CDR3 is TGTGCCAGCATCCTTCCTGGCCGGGGCACTGAAGCTTTCTTT. The chain couples TRBV28 to TRBJ1-1; D gene unclear. V lost 7 bases to trimming and J lost 4 bases, with 16 bases between them. Germline assignment: CDR1 MDHEN and CDR2 SYDVKM. The CDR3 is 14 residues long.

The chain joins TRBV7-3 to TRBJ2-5, with 7 bases lining up with TRBD2. V shed 5 bases, J shed 5 bases, and the junction held 5 bases outside the gene matches. Germline-derived CDR1 and CDR2 are SGHTA and FQGTGA. This CDR3 spans 13 amino acids. CDR3 protein: CASSPLARETQYF. CDR3 nucleotides: TGTGCCAGCAGCCCACTAGCGCGGGAGACCCAGTACTTC.

CDR3 DNA: TGTGCCAGCAAAGGGGCGGGAGCGGTCGGGGAGCTGTTTTTT. The encoded protein is CASKGAGAVGELFF. V and J are TRBV2 and TRBJ2-2; 7 bases line up with TRBD2. The CDR3 sequence is 14 residues long. V was clipped by 7 bases and J by 7 bases; unmatched bases: 9. CDR1 is SNHLY, CDR2 FYNNEI, per germline.

The rearrangement uses TRBV18 and TRBJ2-1, with D perhaps matching TRBD1 (6 bases). CDR3 length equals 14 residues. V was trimmed by 4 bases and J by 10 bases, leaving 17 bases between them. Germline CDR1 reads KGHSH; CDR2 reads LQKENI. CDR3 DNA: TGTGCCAGCTCACGTCCGGGACAATCCGGGGAGCAGTTCTTC. Translation gives CASSRPGQSGEQFF.

The chain uses TRBV6-1 and TRBJ2-7; tentatively, D is TRBD2 (6 bases). Between the trimmed V and J ends, which lost 5 bases and 1 base, there was a span of 12 bases. CDR1 and CDR2 from the germline V gene are MNHNS and SASEGT. The length of the CDR3 is 14 residues. The CDR3 loop reads CASSSSSASYEQYF. The CDR3 DNA sequence: TGTGCCAGCAGTAGCTCTAGCGCTTCCTACGAGCAGTACTTC.

The chain carries TRBV7-9 and TRBJ2-5; D is unresolved. V was cut by 1 base and J by 4 bases, with 13 bases left in between. CDR3 length: 15 residues. CDR1 is SEHNR, CDR2 FQNEAQ, per germline (reference sequence). This chain's CDR3 is CASSLDPGSLETQYF. The CDR3, as DNA: TGTGCCAGCAGCTTAGATCCAGGTTCGTTAGAGACCCAGTACTTC.

The chain is built from TRBV6-1 and TRBJ2-3; D possibly corresponds to TRBD1 (6 bases). V lost 7 bases and J lost 0, with 14 bases in between. The CDR3 is made up of 15 amino acids. CDR1 and CDR2 (germline): MNHNS, SASEGT. CDR3 sequence reads: CASNPTGSSTDTQYF. The CDR3 DNA reads TGTGCCAGCAATCCAACAGGGAGCAGCACAGATACGCAGTATTTT.

This chain joins TRBV14 and TRBJ2-1; 8 bases are shared with TRBD2. The trim removed 4 bases at V and 4 bases at J, leaving 12 bases unmatched. The CDR3 consists of 17 residues. Per the germline V gene, CDR1 is SGHDN and CDR2 is FVKESK. The CDR3 DNA sequence: TGTGCCAGCAGCCGGCGGGTCTTAGCGGGATCTTACAATGAGCAGTTCTTC. Translation gives CASSRRVLAGSYNEQFF.

The CDR3 loop is CASSMSSGRGNEQFF. CDR3 nucleotides: TGTGCCAGTAGTATGTCTAGCGGGAGGGGGAATGAGCAGTTCTTC. The rearrangement joins TRBV19 to TRBJ2-1; 12 bases agree with TRBD2. Per germline, CDR1 LNHDA and CDR2 SQIVND (reference sequence). The J segment lost 7 bases and the V segment lost 3 bases, leaving 4 bases of the junction unmatched. The CDR3 covers 15 residues.

V gene TRBV28 combines with J gene TRBJ2-5, with D possibly matching TRBD2 (7 bases). V lost 7 bases to trimming and J lost 0 bases, with 15 bases between them. The CDR3 extends over 15 amino acids. The germline CDR1 and CDR2 sequences are MDHEN and SYDVKM. The CDR3 spells CASIRGGTYQETQYF. In DNA form, the CDR3 reads TGTGCCAGCATTAGGGGGGGAACCTACCAAGAGACCCAGTACTTC.

V gene TRBV5-1 combines with J gene TRBJ1-2, with TRBD1 identical over 7 bases. Germline assignment: CDR1 SGHRS and CDR2 YFSETQ. CDR3 size: 12 residues. Trimming removed 4 bases from V and 10 bases from J; junction bases left unmatched: 7. The CDR3 loop reads CASSTGDSNYTF. The CDR3 bases are TGCGCCAGCAGCACCGGGGACAGTAACTACACCTTC.

This chain connects TRBV27 to TRBJ2-1; 8 nucleotides agree with TRBD1. V lost 6 bases and J lost 2; bases outside the gene matches: 6. The CDR3 sequence is 15 residues long. Germline V gene sequence: CDR1 MNHEY, CDR2 SMNVEV (reference sequence). This chain's CDR3 is CASRVTGGPYNEQFF. The DNA for the CDR3 is TGTGCCAGCAGGGTTACAGGGGGGCCCTACAATGAGCAGTTCTTC.

CDR3 nucleotides: TGTGCCAGCAGCAAAGATTTACCACAGGGGGCGGACATGTCGGATGAGCAGTTCTTC. Residues: CASSKDLPQGADMSDEQFF. The chain combines TRBV21-1 with TRBJ2-1; the D segment call TRBD1 is taken from the table without a DNA check. TRBV21-1 corresponds to a pseudogene. This CDR3 is built from 19 residues.

J is TRBJ2-7 and V is TRBV4-1, with TRBD1 identical over 8 bases. The CDR3 has 14 amino acids. The ends lost 0 bases at V and 5 bases at J; junction bases unmatched: 3. Germline CDR1 is MGHRA and CDR2 is YSYEKL. The CDR3 DNA reads as TGCGCCAGCAGCCAAGAGGACAGGGTCCACGAGCAGTACTTC. Residues: CASSQEDRVHEQYF.

The chain recombines TRBV2 with TRBJ1-2, with 9 bases that match TRBD1. J lost 4 bases, V lost 7 bases, and 1 base had no gene match. The CDR3 contains 12 residues. Germline V gene sequence: CDR1 SNHLY, CDR2 FYNNEI. The CDR3 sequence is CASMTGGYGYTF. In nucleotides, the CDR3 is TGTGCCAGCATGACAGGGGGCTATGGCTACACCTTC.

The CDR3 DNA sequence: TGTGCCGCTAGGACGGGGAATTCACCCCTCCACTTT. It codes for CAARTGNSPLHF. The V call is TRBV19, the J call TRBJ1-6; D gene ambiguous. V was cut by 11 bases and J by 7 bases, with 12 bases left in between. CDR1 and CDR2 (germline): LNHDA, SQIVND (reference sequence). The CDR3 sequence is 12 residues long.

This clone was observed a few times. CDR3 bases: TGTGCCAGCAGTGAAGGGGCAATAGCGGGAGTGGAGATTCAGTACTTC. It codes for CASSEGAIAGVEIQYF. The rearrangement joins TRBV6-1 to TRBJ2-4; 9 nucleotides agree with TRBD2. Germline V gene data show CDR1 as MNHNS and CDR2 as SASEGT. Trimming took 1 base from V and 10 from J; bases not matched to a gene: 11. CDR3 size: 16 residues.

Regarding this clone: Other DNA sequences in the sample encode the same CDR3. The chain links TRBV15 to TRBJ2-1, with 14 positions matching TRBD2. CDR1 and CDR2 (germline): LNHNV, YYDKDF (reference sequence). CDR3 length equals 17 residues. V lost 3 bases and J lost 1; bases outside the gene matches: 2. CDR3 sequence reads: CATSSRLAGGSYNEQFF. CDR3 nucleotide sequence: TGTGCCACCAGCAGTCGACTAGCGGGAGGGTCCTACAATGAGCAGTTCTTC.

The chain has TRBV5-4 and TRBJ2-5, with TRBD2 as a possible D gene (5 bases). The CDR3 runs to 16 residues. CDR1 and CDR2 from the germline V gene are SGHNT and YYREEE (reference sequence). The ends were cut back, 3 bases at V and 1 base at J, with 16 bases in the middle. The CDR3, as DNA: TGTGCCAGCAGCTCGATCGACGGGAAGGCCCAAGAGACCCAGTACTTC. It translates to CASSSIDGKAQETQYF.

The chain links TRBV18 to TRBJ2-7, with D possibly being TRBD1 (5 bases). Germline CDR1 is KGHSH and CDR2 is LQKENI. The CDR3 is made up of 13 amino acids. V shed 3 bases and J shed 3 bases, with 9 bases lying between them. CDR3 in amino acids: CASSPTGFYEQYF. Written as DNA, the CDR3 is TGTGCCAGCTCACCTACAGGATTCTACGAGCAGTACTTC.

This sequence joins TRBV5-1 and TRBJ2-1, with D hard to call. V lost 0 bases to trimming and J lost 0 bases, with 10 bases between them. Germline lookup yields CDR1 SGHRS and CDR2 YFSETQ. There are 16 residues in the CDR3. The chain's CDR3 is CASSLALGLSYNEQFF. DNA for the CDR3: TGCGCCAGCAGCTTGGCCTTGGGCCTCTCCTACAATGAGCAGTTCTTC.

V usage is TRBV2 and J usage is TRBJ1-6; D may be TRBD1 (5 bases). Trimming stripped 4 bases from V and 13 bases from J, with 20 bases between. The CDR3 totals 15 residues. Germline CDR1 is SNHLY and CDR2 is FYNNEI. The CDR3 DNA reads TGTGCCAGCAGTGGACAGTCCGTTAATTCAGCCCCCCTCCACTTT. As protein: CASSGQSVNSAPLHF. The complete variable domain, with remaining parts taken from reference TRBV2 and TRBJ1-6, reads EPEVTQTPSHQVTQMGQEVILRCVPISNHLYFYWYRQILGQKVEFLVSFYNNEISEKSEIFDDQFSVERPDGSNFTLKIRSTKLEDSAMYFCASSGQSVNSAPLHFGNGTRLTVT.

The chain recombines TRBV10-3 with TRBJ1-1; TRBD1 agrees at 11 bases. This CDR3 is built from 16 residues. The ends lost 2 bases at V and 5 bases at J; junction bases unmatched: 7. Germline lookup yields CDR1 ENHRY and CDR2 SYGVKD. The CDR3 loop is CAISEVGTGGKTEAFF. The CDR3 nucleotides are TGTGCCATCAGTGAGGTCGGGACAGGGGGAAAAACTGAAGCTTTCTTT.

The chain uses TRBV5-6 and TRBJ2-7; 10 positions agree with TRBD2. Germline V CDR1 and CDR2: SGHDT, YYEEEE. V gave up 0 bases and J gave up 0 bases; unmatched junction bases: 3. CDR3 length: 16 residues. CDR3: CASSLGLAGLSYEQYF. Written as DNA, the CDR3 is TGTGCCAGCAGCTTGGGACTAGCGGGCCTCTCCTACGAGCAGTACTTC. The whole variable domain, filled in from reference TRBV5-6 and TRBJ2-7, reads DAGVTQSPTHLIKTRGQQVTLRCSPKSGHDTVSWYQQALGQGPQFIFQYYEEEERQRGNFPDRFSGHQFPNYSSELNVNALLLGDSALYLCASSLGLAGLSYEQYFGPGTRLTVT.

The chain has TRBV7-8 and TRBJ1-5; D perhaps matches TRBD1 (6 bases). The CDR3 is 16 amino acids. Per germline, CDR1 SGHVS and CDR2 FQNEAQ. V lost 1 base and J 5 bases, leaving 15 bases between the germline ends. This CDR3 is CASSLGANRADQPQHF. The DNA for the CDR3 is TGTGCCAGCAGCTTAGGGGCAAACAGGGCTGATCAGCCCCAGCATTTT.

This chain joins TRBV4-1 and TRBJ2-5, with a weak D call TRBD2 (6 bases). Judging by the DNA end, TRBJ2-7 fits better; the J call may be wrong. Germline V gene sequence: CDR1 MGHRA, CDR2 YSYEKL. CDR3 size: 15 residues. The DNA for the CDR3 is TGCGCCAGCAGCCATTTTCTAGCGCCCCAGTACGAGCAGTACTTC. Encoded protein: CASSHFLAPQYEQYF.

This chain uses TRBV19 with TRBJ2-7; tentatively, D is TRBD2 (5 bases). This CDR3 comprises 14 residues. The V gene's germline CDR1 is LNHDA and CDR2 SQIVND (reference sequence). V lost 1 base and J 5 bases, leaving 12 bases between the germline ends. The CDR3 region is CASSIVSGSNEQYF. CDR3 sequence (DNA): TGTGCCAGTAGTATAGTTTCGGGAAGCAACGAGCAGTACTTC. Full variable domain (remainder filled in from reference TRBV19 and TRBJ2-7): DGGITQSPKYLFRKEGQNVTLSCEQNLNHDAMYWYRQDPGQGLRLIYYSQIVNDFQKGDIAEGYSVSREKKESFPLTVTSAQKNPTAFYLCASSIVSGSNEQYFGPGTRLTVT.

CDR3: CASSQSLGGTAYEQYF. The DNA for the CDR3 is TGCGCCAGCAGCCAATCGCTTGGGGGGACGGCCTACGAGCAGTACTTC. The chain has TRBV4-1 and TRBJ2-7; D possibly corresponds to TRBD2 (6 bases). Germline-derived CDR1 and CDR2 are MGHRA and YSYEKL. This CDR3 is 16 amino acids long. Trimming pared 2 bases from V and 2 bases from J, leaving 16 bases between.

The chain uses TRBV6-5 and TRBJ1-3; perhaps TRBD1 as D (5 bases). The V gene lost 8 bases and the J gene lost 2 bases, with 16 bases spanning the gap. This CDR3 comprises 15 residues. Germline assignment: CDR1 MNHEY and CDR2 SVGAGI. The CDR3 DNA is TGTGCCAGCTCCATGGAGGGGTTGACTGGAAACACCATATATTTT. Translating gives CASSMEGLTGNTIYF.

The gene calls are TRBV2 and TRBJ1-4; 9 bases agree with TRBD1. The germline gives CDR1 SNHLY, CDR2 FYNNEI. The J segment lost 3 bases and the V segment lost 4 bases, leaving 9 bases of the junction unmatched. This CDR3 spans 17 amino acids. CDR3 amino acids: CASSVPGQGRANEKLFF. CDR3 nucleotides: TGTGCCAGCAGTGTCCCGGGACAGGGACGGGCTAATGAAAAACTGTTTTTT.